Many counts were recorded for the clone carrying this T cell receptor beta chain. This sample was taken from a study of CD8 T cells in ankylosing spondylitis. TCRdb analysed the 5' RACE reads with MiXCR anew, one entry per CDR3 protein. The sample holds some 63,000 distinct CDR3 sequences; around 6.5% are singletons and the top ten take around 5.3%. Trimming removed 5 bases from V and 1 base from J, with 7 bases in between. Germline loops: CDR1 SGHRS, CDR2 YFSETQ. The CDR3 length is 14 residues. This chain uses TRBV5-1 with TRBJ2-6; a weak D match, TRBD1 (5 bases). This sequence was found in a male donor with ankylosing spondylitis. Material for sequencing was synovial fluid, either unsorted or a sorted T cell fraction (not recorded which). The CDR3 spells CASRGASGANVLTF. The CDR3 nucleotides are TGCGCCAGCAGAGGGGCTTCTGGGGCCAACGTCCTGACTTTC.